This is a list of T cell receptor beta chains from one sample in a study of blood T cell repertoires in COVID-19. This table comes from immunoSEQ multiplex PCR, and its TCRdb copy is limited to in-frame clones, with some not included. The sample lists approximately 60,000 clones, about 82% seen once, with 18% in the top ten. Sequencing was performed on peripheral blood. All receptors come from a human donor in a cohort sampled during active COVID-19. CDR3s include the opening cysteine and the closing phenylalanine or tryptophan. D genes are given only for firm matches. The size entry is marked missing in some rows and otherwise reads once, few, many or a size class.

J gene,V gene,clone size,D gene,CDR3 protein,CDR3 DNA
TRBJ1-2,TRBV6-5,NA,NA,CASILSLLANYGYTF,TGTGCCAGCATCCTCTCCCTACTAGCTAACTATGGCTACACCTTC
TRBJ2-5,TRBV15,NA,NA,CATSRGGQGQETQYF,TGTGCCACCAGCAGAGGGGGGCAGGGCCAAGAGACCCAGTACTTC
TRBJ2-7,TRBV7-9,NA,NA,CASRTETYEQYF,TGTGCCAGCAGGACAGAAACCTACGAGCAGTACTTC
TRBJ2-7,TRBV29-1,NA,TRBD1,CSVEGGTEFSYEQYF,TGCAGCGTTGAAGGTGGGACAGAATTCTCCTACGAGCAGTACTTC
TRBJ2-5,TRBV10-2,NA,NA,CATATSFQETQYF,TGCGCCACTGCTACTAGTTTTCAAGAGACCCAGTACTTC
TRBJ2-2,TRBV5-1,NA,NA,CASSFPEGDTGELFF,TGCGCCAGCAGCTTTCCCGAGGGGGACACCGGGGAGCTGTTTTTT
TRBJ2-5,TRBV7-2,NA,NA,CASSLEVADYQTQYF,TGTGCCAGCAGCTTAGAAGTAGCGGATTACCAGACCCAGTACTTC
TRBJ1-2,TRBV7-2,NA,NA,CASSSPVVSYGYTF,TGTGCCAGCAGCTCCCCGGTGGTATCCTATGGCTACACCTTC
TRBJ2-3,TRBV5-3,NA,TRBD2,CARSKGLAAQNTQYF,TGTGCCAGAAGCAAGGGACTAGCGGCGCAGAATACGCAGTATTTT
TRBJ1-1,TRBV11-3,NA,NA,CASQWGYMNTEAFF,TGTGCCAGCCAATGGGGCTACATGAACACTGAAGCTTTCTTT
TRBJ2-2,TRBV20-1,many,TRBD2,CSASQTSGVTGELFF,TGCAGTGCTAGTCAGACTAGCGGGGTTACCGGGGAGCTGTTTTTT
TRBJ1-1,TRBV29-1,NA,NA,CSVTGSMNTEAFF,TGCAGCGTGACGGGGAGTATGAACACTGAAGCTTTCTTT
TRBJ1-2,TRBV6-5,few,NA,CASTRSQGGYGYTF,TGTGCCAGCACTCGTAGCCAGGGCGGCTATGGCTACACCTTC
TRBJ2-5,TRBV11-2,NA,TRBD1,CATERQGRETQYF,TGTGCCACGGAACGACAGGGCCGGGAGACCCAGTACTTC
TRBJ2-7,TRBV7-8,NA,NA,CASSLEVAASYEQYF,TGTGCCAGCAGCTTGGAGGTAGCTGCAAGCTACGAGCAGTACTTC
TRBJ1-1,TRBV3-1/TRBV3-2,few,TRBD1,CASSPRTDREAEAFF,TGTGCCAGCAGCCCCCGGACGGACAGGGAGGCTGAAGCTTTCTTT
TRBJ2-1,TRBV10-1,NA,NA,CASTKLGVIYNEQFF,TGCGCCAGCACTAAACTAGGTGTGATCTACAATGAGCAGTTCTTC
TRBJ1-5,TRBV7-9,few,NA,CASSLGHSSNQPQHF,TGTGCCAGCAGCCTAGGACATTCTAGCAATCAGCCCCAGCATTTT
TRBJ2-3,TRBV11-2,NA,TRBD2,CASSLSGGARTDTQYF,TGTGCCAGCAGCTTATCGGGGGGGGCGAGGACAGATACGCAGTATTTT
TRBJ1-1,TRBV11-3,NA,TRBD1,CASSLDMGQTTEAFF,TGTGCCAGCAGCTTAGATATGGGACAGACTACTGAAGCTTTCTTT
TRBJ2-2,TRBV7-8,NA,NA,CASSPLPQGNTGELFF,TGTGCCAGCAGCCCTCTCCCACAGGGAAACACCGGGGAGCTGTTTTTT
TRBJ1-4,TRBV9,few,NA,CASSVGTNEKLFF,TGTGCCAGCAGCGTGGGCACTAATGAAAAACTGTTTTTT
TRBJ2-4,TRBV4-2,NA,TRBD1,CASSQAGTGNIQYF,TGTGCCAGCAGCCAAGCCGGGACAGGGAACATTCAGTACTTC
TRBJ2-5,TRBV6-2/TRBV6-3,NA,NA,CASSSSGSDETQYF,TGTGCCAGCAGCTCTTCGGGTAGCGATGAGACCCAGTACTTC
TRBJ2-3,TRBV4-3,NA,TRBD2,CASSQDPGTSRTQYF,TGCGCCAGCAGCCAAGATCCCGGGACTAGCAGGACGCAGTATTTT
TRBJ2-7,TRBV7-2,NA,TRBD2,CASSPAGVSSYEQYF,TGTGCCAGCAGCCCAGCGGGGGTCTCTTCCTACGAGCAGTACTTC
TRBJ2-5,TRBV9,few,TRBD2,CASSVAGSSGTLQETQYF,TGTGCCAGCAGCGTAGCTGGCTCTAGCGGAACCCTTCAGGAGACCCAGTACTTC